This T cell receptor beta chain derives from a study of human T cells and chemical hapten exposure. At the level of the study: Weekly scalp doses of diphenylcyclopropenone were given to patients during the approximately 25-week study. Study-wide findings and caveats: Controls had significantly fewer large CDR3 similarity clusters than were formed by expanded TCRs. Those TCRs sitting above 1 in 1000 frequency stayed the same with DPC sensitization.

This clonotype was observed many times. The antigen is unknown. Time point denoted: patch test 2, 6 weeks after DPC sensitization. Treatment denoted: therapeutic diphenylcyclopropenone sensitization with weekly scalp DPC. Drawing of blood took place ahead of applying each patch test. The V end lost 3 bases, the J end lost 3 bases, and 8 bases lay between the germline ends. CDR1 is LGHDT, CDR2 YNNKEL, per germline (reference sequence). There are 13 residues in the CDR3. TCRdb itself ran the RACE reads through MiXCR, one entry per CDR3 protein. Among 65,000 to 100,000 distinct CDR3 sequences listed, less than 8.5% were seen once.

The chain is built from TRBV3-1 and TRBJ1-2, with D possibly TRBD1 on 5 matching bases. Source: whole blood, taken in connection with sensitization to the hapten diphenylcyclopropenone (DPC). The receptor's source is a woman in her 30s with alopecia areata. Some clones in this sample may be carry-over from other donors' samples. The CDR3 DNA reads TGTGCCAGCAGCCAGGTCAGGGACTATGGCTACACCTTC. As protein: CASSQVRDYGYTF.